The 2 T cell receptor beta chains in this list originate from one sample, sequenced in a study of cytomegalovirus exposure and HLA in healthy donors. 13 Jbeta primers and 60 Vbeta primers were used for the PCR. The assay was immunoSEQ multiplex PCR, and TCRdb's table has in-frame clones only and misses some. The sample includes around 160,000 clones, 75% seen only once; the top ten take about 7.7%. Sequenced: PBMCs. The source of these receptors is a woman aged 40 to 55 in good health and CMV-seropositive.

The chain has TRBV6-6 and TRBJ1-5; tentative D call: TRBD1 (5 bases). Trimming shortened V by 3 bases and J by 6 bases, and 15 bases separated the two germline ends. Germline V lookup: CDR1 MNHNY, CDR2 SVGAGI (reference sequence). This CDR3 has 15 residues. DNA of the CDR3: TGTGCCAGCAGTTATTCGGGGGATTCGGTTCAGCCCCAGCATTTT. Protein product: CASSYSGDSVQPQHF.

The chain couples TRBV15 to TRBJ2-1; D not resolved. Per the germline V gene, CDR1 is LNHNV and CDR2 is YYDKDF (reference sequence). CDR3 length equals 14 residues. Trimming took off 0 bases at V and 3 bases at J, with 6 bases between the two ends. Here the CDR3 DNA reads TGTGCCACCAGCAGAGATCCGGGCTACAATGAGCAGTTCTTC. This translates into CATSRDPGYNEQFF.